This TCR beta chain was captured in a study of vaccination effects on CD4 cells after COVID-19. Sequencing was preceded by expansion of antigen-specific CD4+ T cells with viral peptide pools in the ViraFEST assay. An approximately ten-day culture period preceded the isolation of CD4+ T cells. Each vaccine recipient was nucleocapsid antibody negative and had no prior SARS-CoV-2 infection. V gave up 2 bases and J gave up 4 bases, with 12 bases separating them. Germline V gene data show CDR1 as KGHSH and CDR2 as LQKENI. The CDR3 loop spans 14 amino acids. A remark on this clone: Its target is unknown.

Assay used: immunoSEQ multiplex PCR; TCRdb lists only in-frame clones, some missing. Of roughly 60,000 clones listed, roughly 70% are singletons. This receptor was taken from a human donor who received a COVID-19 vaccine. Here the sequenced sample was CD4+ T cells from PBMCs cultured with SARS-CoV-2 spike peptides, taken before COVID-19 vaccination. The gene calls are TRBV18 and TRBJ2-7; D not resolved. The CDR3 DNA sequence: TGTGCCAGCTCACCAAAGGCCATAGCATACGAGCAGTACTTC. Amino acid sequence: CASSPKAIAYEQYF.